This T cell receptor (beta chain) was documented in a study of blood T cell repertoires in COVID-19. Study context: Acute and convalescent COVID-19 specimens originated in the United States, Italy and Spain.

Germline CDR1 MGHRA, CDR2 YSYEKL. V shed 1 base and J 5 bases; nucleotides not matched to a gene: 9. The CDR3 extends over 16 amino acids. This clone was seen repeatedly, ten times or more. Authors' methods: Nucleated cell counts were estimated from reference gene primer amplification. Data came from immunoSEQ multiplex PCR; TCRdb stores just in-frame clones and leaves some out. That table supplies the V and J calls and clone size; D and trimming were determined from the DNA. The table records some 290,000 clones, roughly 90% of them present only once. This receptor was taken from a woman aged 40 to 50 with acute COVID-19. The chain has TRBV4-1 and TRBJ2-3; TRBD2 matches 7 bases. The specimen sequenced was PBMCs or T cells enriched from blood (not recorded which). CDR3 residues: CASSQVLAEKGDTQYF. In nucleotides, the CDR3 is TGCGCCAGCAGCCAAGTGCTAGCGGAGAAGGGAGATACGCAGTATTTT.